These 14 T cell receptor beta chains were sequenced from one sample in a study. TCRdb re-analysed the 5' RACE reads in MiXCR, keeping a single row per CDR3 protein. This sample has some 8,000 distinct CDR3 sequences, with 40% to 65% found just once. Sequenced material: memory CD4+ T cells sorted from a lymph node. The subset is: memory CD4+ T cells, CD4+CD45RO+CD25-. These receptors all stem from a female donor with breast cancer.

The rearrangement uses TRBV18 and TRBJ1-6, with 9 positions matching TRBD1. This CDR3 spans 16 amino acids. Germline V gene data show CDR1 as KGHSH and CDR2 as LQKENI. The junction had 7 bases not matched to a gene; V was cut back by 6 bases and J by 4 bases. The CDR3 nucleotides are TGTGCCAGCTCGGCCCGGGACAGGGAATATAATTCACCCCTCCACTTT. This translates into CASSARDREYNSPLHF.

This clonotype was detected a few times. The chain couples TRBV29-1 to TRBJ2-3; 7 bases align to TRBD1. The CDR3 covers 14 residues. The germline CDR1 and CDR2 sequences are SQVTM and ANQGSEA. V dropped 7 bases and J dropped 0; count of bases not matched to a gene: 7. This chain's CDR3 is CSAFGTVSTDTQYF. The CDR3 DNA reads TGCAGCGCCTTCGGGACAGTTAGCACAGATACGCAGTATTTT.

The table lists this clonotype with a count of one. A much larger clone lies one base from this, so it may be a read error. The chain combines TRBV11-1 with TRBJ2-7, with TRBD1 as a possible D gene (6 bases). CDR3 length equals 14 residues. V lost 5 bases and J 8 bases, leaving 19 bases between the germline ends. Germline lookup yields CDR1 SGHAT and CDR2 FQDESV (reference sequence). CDR3 in DNA: TGTGCCAGCAGCGCCCGGGACATTGCTTACAAGCAGTACTTC. Translation: CASSARDIAYKQYF.

V gene TRBV7-2 combines with J gene TRBJ2-2, with D perhaps TRBD2 (6 bases). The V gene lost 2 bases and the J gene lost 4 bases, with 11 bases spanning the gap. In germline, CDR1 is SGHTA, CDR2 FQGNSA. The CDR3 is 15 amino acids. The CDR3 here is CASSLNGGATGELFF. CDR3 nucleotides: TGTGCCAGCAGCTTAAACGGCGGGGCCACCGGGGAGCTGTTTTTT.

This chain joins TRBV7-9 and TRBJ1-1; possible D gene TRBD1, 6 bases. V dropped 2 bases and J dropped 1 base, with 11 bases sitting between them. Germline V gives CDR1 SEHNR, CDR2 FQNEAQ (reference sequence). This CDR3 spans 15 amino acids. The CDR3 region is CASSLQGRGNTEAFF. CDR3 sequence (DNA): TGTGCCAGCAGCTTACAGGGGCGAGGGAACACTGAAGCTTTCTTT.

The chain recombines TRBV3-1 with TRBJ1-5; D unresolved. With 11 bases removed from V and 0 bases from J, the gap between germline ends came to 17 bases. Looked up from germline, CDR1 is LGHDT and CDR2 is YNNKEL (reference sequence). The CDR3 runs 15 residues. The CDR3 nucleotides read TGTGCCGTAAGCCCGGCGGAACATAGCAATCAGCCCCAGCATTTT. Protein sequence: CAVSPAEHSNQPQHF.

The rearrangement links TRBV27 to TRBJ1-4; D not resolved. The CDR3 loop spans 14 amino acids. Trimming removed 0 bases from V and 7 bases from J, with 9 bases in between. Per germline, CDR1 MNHEY and CDR2 SMNVEV (reference sequence). This CDR3 reads CASSLSPGVEKLFF. CDR3 in DNA: TGTGCCAGCAGTTTATCGCCTGGGGTTGAAAAACTGTTTTTT.

The chain employs TRBV7-3 and TRBJ2-7, with D maybe TRBD2 (5 bases). The germline CDR1 and CDR2 sequences are SGHTA and FQGTGA. The CDR3 is 14 amino acids. With 5 bases removed from V and 4 bases from J, the gap between germline ends came to 15 bases. Here the CDR3 reads CASSVSGSGYEQYF. CDR3 in DNA: TGTGCCAGCAGCGTAAGCGGCAGTGGTTACGAGCAGTACTTC.

This clonotype was detected a few times. V gene TRBV6-2 or TRBV6-3 combines with J gene TRBJ2-7; 9 bases line up with TRBD2. The CDR3 is made up of 13 amino acids. The ends lost 7 bases at V and 6 bases at J; junction bases unmatched: 7. Germline loops: CDR1 MNHEY, CDR2 SVGEGT. CDR3 loop: CASTLAGIFEQYF. The CDR3 DNA sequence: TGTGCCAGCACCCTAGCGGGGATTTTCGAGCAGTACTTC.

This clonotype appeared a few times. The chain has TRBV27 and TRBJ2-1; 8 positions agree with TRBD2. Germline CDR1 and CDR2: MNHEY and SMNVEV (reference sequence). V was pared by 5 bases and J by 5 bases, with 2 bases of the junction left unmatched. The CDR3 sequence is 13 residues long. The CDR3 reads CASSRGRNNEQFF. The CDR3 nucleotides are TGTGCCAGCAGTCGCGGGAGGAACAATGAGCAGTTCTTC.

A word on this clonotype: One junction end disagrees with the germline gene, perhaps due to a read error. This chain links TRBV10-3 with TRBJ2-7; no clear D. There are 13 residues in the CDR3. Germline lookup yields CDR1 ENHRY and CDR2 SYGVKD. CDR3 coding DNA: TGTGCCTTCAGTGACGAAGGCCTCTACGAGCAGTACTTC. It translates to CAFSDEGLYEQYF.

This chain uses TRBV15 with TRBJ2-7; no clear D. The CDR3 sequence is 13 residues long. V was clipped by 1 base and J by 5 bases, with 9 bases between them. The V gene's germline CDR1 is LNHNV and CDR2 YYDKDF (reference sequence). CDR3 in amino acids: CATSRGGTNEQYF. In DNA, the CDR3 is TGTGCCACCAGCAGAGGGGGAACTAACGAGCAGTACTTC.

The rearrangement links TRBV4-2 to TRBJ2-7, with a weak D call TRBD1 (5 bases). Looked up from germline, CDR1 is LGHNA and CDR2 is YNFKEQ. This CDR3 comprises 16 residues. V was shortened by 0 bases and J by 6 bases, with 18 bases between the two germline ends. This CDR3 is CASSQDGGQGTAEQYF. Here the CDR3 DNA reads TGTGCCAGCAGCCAAGATGGCGGTCAGGGAACGGCCGAGCAGTACTTC.

This chain's CDR3 is CASSQANYGYTF. The CDR3 nucleotides read TGTGCCAGCAGCCAAGCTAACTATGGCTACACCTTC. V gene TRBV7-8 combines with J gene TRBJ1-2, with D hard to call. Germline CDR1 reads SGHVS; CDR2 reads FQNEAQ. V lost 5 bases and J 0 bases, leaving 4 bases between the germline ends. This CDR3 is 12 amino acids long.